The present entry profiles one T cell receptor (beta chain) with its context. The antigen is unknown. This specimen belongs to a study of blood T cells in healthy people across ages. Study summary: Template switching recovered approximately one barcoded beta molecule for every two T cells.

Primed by a sample-barcoded 5' primer and a J-beta primer mix, a second PCR proceeded for roughly 6 to 12 cycles. The template-switch adaptor was a 5' adaptor with 12 random nucleotides. It tagged each cDNA molecule. TCRdb itself ran the 5' RACE reads through MiXCR, one entry per CDR3 protein. The data hold more than 650,000 distinct CDR3 sequences, with around a fifth observed a single time. General observations from the study: More naive CD4+ cells and higher diversity marked long-lived donors relative to aged donors.

The material sequenced was blood. The sequence derives from a man in his 70s in good health.

CDR3 sequence reads: CASSRGAGVYNEQFF. In DNA form, the CDR3 reads TGTGCCAGCAGTCGGGGAGCGGGAGTGTACAATGAGCAGTTCTTC. The J gene is TRBJ2-5, the V gene TRBV6-5; 8 bases are shared with TRBD2. The assigned J gene may be wrong: the sequence end matches TRBJ2-1 better. The germline CDR1 and CDR2 sequences are MNHEY and SVGAGI. This CDR3 has 15 amino acids.